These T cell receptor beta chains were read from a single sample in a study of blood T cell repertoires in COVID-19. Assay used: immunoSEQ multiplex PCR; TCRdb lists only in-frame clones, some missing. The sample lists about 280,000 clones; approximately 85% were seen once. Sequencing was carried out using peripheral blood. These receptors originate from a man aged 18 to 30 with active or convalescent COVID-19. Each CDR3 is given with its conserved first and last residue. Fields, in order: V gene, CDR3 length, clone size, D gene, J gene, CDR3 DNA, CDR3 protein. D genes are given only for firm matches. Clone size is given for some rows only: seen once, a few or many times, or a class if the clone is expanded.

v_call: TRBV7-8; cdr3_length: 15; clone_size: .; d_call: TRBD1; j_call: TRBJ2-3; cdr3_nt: TGTGCCAGCAGCAACGACAGGGGGCGGTTAGATACGCAGTATTTT; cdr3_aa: CASSNDRGRLDTQYF
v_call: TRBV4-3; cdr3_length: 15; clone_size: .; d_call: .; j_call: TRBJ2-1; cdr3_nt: TGCGCCAGCAGCCCCGGACTATCCACGGGGAATGAGCAGTTCTTC; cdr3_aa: CASSPGLSTGNEQFF
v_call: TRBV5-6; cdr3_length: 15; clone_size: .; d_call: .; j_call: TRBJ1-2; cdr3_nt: TGTGCCAGCAGCTTGGAGACGGGATTTAACTATGGCTACACCTTC; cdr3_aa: CASSLETGFNYGYTF
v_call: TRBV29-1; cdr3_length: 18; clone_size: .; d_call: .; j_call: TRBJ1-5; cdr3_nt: TGCAGCGTTGAGCTGGGCGGGGGGCTAACCTATAGCAATCAGCCCCAGCATTTT; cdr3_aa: CSVELGGGLTYSNQPQHF
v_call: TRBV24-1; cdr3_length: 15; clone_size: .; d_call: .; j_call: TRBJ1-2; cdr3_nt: TGTGCCACCAGTGACCCTGGGCGGGGCAGGGATGGCTACACCTTC; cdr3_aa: CATSDPGRGRDGYTF
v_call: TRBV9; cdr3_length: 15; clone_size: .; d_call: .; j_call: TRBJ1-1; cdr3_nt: TGTGCCAGCAGCAAACCAGCCGGGATGAACACTGAAGCTTTCTTT; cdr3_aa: CASSKPAGMNTEAFF
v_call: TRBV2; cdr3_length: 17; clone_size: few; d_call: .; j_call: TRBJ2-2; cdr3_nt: TGTGCCAGCAGTGGAGTGGGGACTTCAGCGAACACCGGGGAGCTGTTTTTT; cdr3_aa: CASSGVGTSANTGELFF
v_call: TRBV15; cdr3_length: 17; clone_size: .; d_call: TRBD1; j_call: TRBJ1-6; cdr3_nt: TGTGCCACCAGCAGAGGGCTAACGGACAGGGGGATTTCACCCCTCCACTTT; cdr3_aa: CATSRGLTDRGISPLHF
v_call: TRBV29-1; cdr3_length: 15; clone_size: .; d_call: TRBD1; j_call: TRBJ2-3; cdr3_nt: TGCAGCGCCACCCCCGGGGGACAGGGCACAGATACGCAGTATTTT; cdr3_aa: CSATPGGQGTDTQYF
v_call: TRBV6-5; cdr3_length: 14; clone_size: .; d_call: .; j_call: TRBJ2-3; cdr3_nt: TGTGCCAGCAGTCGGTTACTCAGCACAGATACGCAGTATTTT; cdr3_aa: CASSRLLSTDTQYF
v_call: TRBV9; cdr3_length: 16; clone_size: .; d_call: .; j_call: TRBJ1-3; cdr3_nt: TGTGCCAGCAGCTTAGCAGGGAACACCTCTGGAAACACCATATATTTT; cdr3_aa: CASSLAGNTSGNTIYF
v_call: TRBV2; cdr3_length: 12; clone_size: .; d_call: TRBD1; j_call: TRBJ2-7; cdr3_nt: TGTGCCAGCAGTCGACAGGGATACGAGCAGTACTTC; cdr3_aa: CASSRQGYEQYF
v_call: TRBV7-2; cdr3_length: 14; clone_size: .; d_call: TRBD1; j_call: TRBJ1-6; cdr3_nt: TGTGCCAGCAGCAAGGGACAGTATAATTCACCCCTCCACTTT; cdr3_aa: CASSKGQYNSPLHF
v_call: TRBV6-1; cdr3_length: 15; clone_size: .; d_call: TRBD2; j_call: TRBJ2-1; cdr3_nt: TGTGCCAGCAGTGAAAGACTAGCGGCACACAATGAGCAGTTCTTC; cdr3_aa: CASSERLAAHNEQFF
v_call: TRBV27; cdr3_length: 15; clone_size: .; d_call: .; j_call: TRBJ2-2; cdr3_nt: TGTGCCAGCAGTTTAAGTCAGGGTGGCACCGGGGAGCTGTTTTTT; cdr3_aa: CASSLSQGGTGELFF
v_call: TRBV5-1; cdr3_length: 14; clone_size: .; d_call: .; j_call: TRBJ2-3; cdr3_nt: TGCGCCAGCAGCTTGACCTCTGCCGGAGATACGCAGTATTTT; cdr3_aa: CASSLTSAGDTQYF
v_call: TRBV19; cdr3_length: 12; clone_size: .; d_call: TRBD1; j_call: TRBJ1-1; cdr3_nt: TGTGCCAGTAGTGGGGACAGCACTGAAGCTTTCTTT; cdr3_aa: CASSGDSTEAFF
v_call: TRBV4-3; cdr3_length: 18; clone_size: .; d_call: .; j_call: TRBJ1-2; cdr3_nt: TGCGCCAGCAGCCGGGACACCCGGGACACCCGGGACAACTATGGCTACACCTTC; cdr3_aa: CASSRDTRDTRDNYGYTF
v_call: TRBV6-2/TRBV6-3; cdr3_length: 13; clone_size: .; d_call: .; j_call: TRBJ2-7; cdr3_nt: TGTGCCAGCAGCCAGAGTAGTACCTACGAGCAGTACTTC; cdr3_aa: CASSQSSTYEQYF
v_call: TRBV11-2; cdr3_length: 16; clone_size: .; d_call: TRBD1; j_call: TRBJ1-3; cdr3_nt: TGTGCCAGCAGCTTAGCTGGACAGGGGGCTGGAAACACCATATATTTT; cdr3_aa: CASSLAGQGAGNTIYF
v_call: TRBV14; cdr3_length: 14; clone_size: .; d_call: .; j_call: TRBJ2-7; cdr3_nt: TGTGCCAGCAGCCATATCAGGGCGATGTACGAGCAGTACTTC; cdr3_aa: CASSHIRAMYEQYF
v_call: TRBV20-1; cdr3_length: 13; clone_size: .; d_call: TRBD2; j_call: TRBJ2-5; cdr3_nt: TGCAGTGCTAGTAAGCCGGGAGGGGAGACCCAGTACTTC; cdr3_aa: CSASKPGGETQYF
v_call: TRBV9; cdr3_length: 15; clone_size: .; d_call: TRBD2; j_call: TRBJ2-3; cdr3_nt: TGTGCCAGCAGCGTAGGGACTAGCGGGACAGATACGCAGTATTTT; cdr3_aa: CASSVGTSGTDTQYF
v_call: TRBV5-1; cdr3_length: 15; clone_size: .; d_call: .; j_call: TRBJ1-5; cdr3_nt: TGCGCCAGCAGCCCCGCGGGGGCGCGAAATCAGCCCCAGCATTTT; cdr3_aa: CASSPAGARNQPQHF
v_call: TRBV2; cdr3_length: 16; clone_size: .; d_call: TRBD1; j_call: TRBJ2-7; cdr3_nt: TGTGCCAGCAGGGCACCGGAATGGACAGGGGGCCACGAGCAGTACTTC; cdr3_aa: CASRAPEWTGGHEQYF
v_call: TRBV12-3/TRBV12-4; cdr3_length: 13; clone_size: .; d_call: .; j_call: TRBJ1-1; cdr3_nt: TGTGCCAGCAGTCCAGGCCCAAACCGGGAAGCTTTCTTT; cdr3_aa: CASSPGPNREAFF
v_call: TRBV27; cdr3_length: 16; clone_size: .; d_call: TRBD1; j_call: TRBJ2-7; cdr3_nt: TGTGCCAGCAGTACCTCCCTTGGGACAGTAACCTACGAGCAGTACTTC; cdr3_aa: CASSTSLGTVTYEQYF
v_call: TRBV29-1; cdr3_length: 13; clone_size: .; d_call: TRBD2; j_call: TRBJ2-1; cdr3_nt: TGCAGCGGGAGCAGGGAGGGTCACAATGAGCAGTTCTTC; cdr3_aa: CSGSREGHNEQFF
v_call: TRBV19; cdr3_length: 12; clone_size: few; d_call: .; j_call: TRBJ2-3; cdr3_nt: TGTGCCAGTAGTGATTATAGAGGTACGCAGTATTTT; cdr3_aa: CASSDYRGTQYF
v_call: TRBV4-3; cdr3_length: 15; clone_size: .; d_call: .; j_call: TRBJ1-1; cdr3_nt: TGCGCCAGCAGCCAAGGGGGGCCGCCGAACACTGAAGCTTTCTTT; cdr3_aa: CASSQGGPPNTEAFF
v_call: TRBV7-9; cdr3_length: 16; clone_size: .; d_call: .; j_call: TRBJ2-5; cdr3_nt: TGTGCCAGCGGAACTCTCAGCGACGGGGTCGGGGAGACCCAGTACTTC; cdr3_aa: CASGTLSDGVGETQYF
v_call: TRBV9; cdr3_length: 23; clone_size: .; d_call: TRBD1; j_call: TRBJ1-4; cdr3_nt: TGTGCCAGCAGCGCTAGCCGGGACAGGGCCCCCTCACTCTTCGGGGGGGTGGATGAAAAACTGTTTTTT; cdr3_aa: CASSASRDRAPSLFGGVDEKLFF
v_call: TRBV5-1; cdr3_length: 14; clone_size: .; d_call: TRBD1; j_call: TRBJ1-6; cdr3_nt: TGCGCCAGCAGCTTGGGAGACAGGGCCTCACCCCTCCACTTT; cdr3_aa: CASSLGDRASPLHF
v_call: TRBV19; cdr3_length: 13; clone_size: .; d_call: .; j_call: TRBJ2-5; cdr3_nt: TGTGCCAGTAGTCCTATTATTGGAGAGACCCAGTACTTC; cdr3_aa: CASSPIIGETQYF